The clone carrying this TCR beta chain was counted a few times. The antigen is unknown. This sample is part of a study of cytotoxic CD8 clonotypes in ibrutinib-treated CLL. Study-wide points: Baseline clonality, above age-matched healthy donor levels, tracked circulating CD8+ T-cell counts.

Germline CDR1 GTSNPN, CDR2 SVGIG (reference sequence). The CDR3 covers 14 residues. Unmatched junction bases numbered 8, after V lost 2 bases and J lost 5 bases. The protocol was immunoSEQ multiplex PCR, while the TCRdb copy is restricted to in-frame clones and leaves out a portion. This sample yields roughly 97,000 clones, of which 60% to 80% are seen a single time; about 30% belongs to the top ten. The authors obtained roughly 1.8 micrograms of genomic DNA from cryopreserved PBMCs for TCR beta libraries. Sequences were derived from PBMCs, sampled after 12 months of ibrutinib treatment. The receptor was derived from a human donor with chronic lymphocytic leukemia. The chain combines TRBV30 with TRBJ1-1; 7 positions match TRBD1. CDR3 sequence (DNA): TGTGCCTGGAGTAACTTACAGGGGAGGACTGAAGCTTTCTTT. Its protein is CAWSNLQGRTEAFF.